This T cell receptor (beta chain) was retrieved from a study of monozygotic twins with inflammatory bowel disease. Reprocessing the 5' RACE reads, TCRdb reports a single entry for every CDR3 protein and omits DNA. This table holds 140,000 to 150,000 distinct CDR3 sequences. The CDR3 is made up of 11 amino acids. Germline lookup yields CDR1 SEHNR and CDR2 FQNEAQ (reference sequence). The sample taken for sequencing was blood. This sequence was found in a human donor with ulcerative colitis or Crohn's disease, or a healthy co-twin of an affected twin (not recorded which). This chain joins TRBV7-9 and TRBJ2-1; as DNA is missing, the TRBD1 call by TCRdb cannot be tested. This CDR3 is CASSPPGEQFF.